This T cell receptor beta chain stems from a study of vaccination effects on CD4 cells after COVID-19. Study as a whole: A median of 72 days separated the second dose and sampling.

Antigen-specific CD4+ T cell clonotypes were called by their expansion after viral peptide-pool culture in ViraFEST. Investigators separated out CD4+ T cells once 9 to 11 days of culture had passed. Participants were vaccinated with two doses of either the BNT162b2 or mRNA-1273 vaccine. Nucleocapsid antibodies stayed negative before and after vaccination, showing no earlier SARS-CoV-2 infection. Only one count was recorded for this clone. The antigen remains unidentified. Study-wide points: Healthy vaccinees had only 1 of 255 vaccine-induced clones cross-react with common cold coronaviruses.

The CDR3 totals 16 residues. CDR1 and CDR2 from the germline V gene are ENHRY and SYGVKD. Trimming removed 7 bases from V and 2 bases from J; junction bases left unmatched: 10. The protocol was immunoSEQ multiplex PCR, while the TCRdb copy is restricted to in-frame clones and leaves out a portion. Of about 46,000 clones detected, 65% to 80% appear once; the ten largest clones hold over 12%. The sequence was collected from a human donor who received a COVID-19 vaccine. The rearrangement links TRBV10-3 to TRBJ2-2; TRBD2 matches at 7 bases. The sequencing used CD4+ T cells from PBMCs cultured with HCoV-OC43 spike peptides, collected after COVID-19 vaccination. Subset reported: HCoV-OC43 spike overlapping peptide pool stimulation. CDR3 sequence: CAITQRAGANTGELFF. Written as DNA, the CDR3 is TGTGCCATCACCCAGCGGGCGGGAGCTAACACCGGGGAGCTGTTTTTT.